The 28 T cell receptor beta chains below were found in one sample sequenced in a study of human T cells and chemical hapten exposure. Time point specified: patch test 2, 6 weeks after DPC sensitization. Treatment denoted: therapeutic diphenylcyclopropenone sensitization with weekly scalp DPC. MiXCR was run by TCRdb on the RACE reads, yielding one entry per CDR3 protein. Among around 100,000 distinct CDR3 sequences, around 10% were seen once, and the ten largest hold approximately 3.4%. The specimen was whole blood, collected in connection with sensitization to the hapten diphenylcyclopropenone (DPC). These TCRs come from a woman in her thirties or forties with alopecia areata. Some clones in this sample may be carry-over from other donors' samples.

The chain employs TRBV6-1 and TRBJ2-5; 10 nucleotides align to TRBD2. The CDR3 is 14 residues long. CDR1 and CDR2 (germline): MNHNS, SASEGT. V was clipped by 2 bases and J by 3 bases; unmatched bases: 0. CDR3 nucleotides: TGTGCCAGCAGTGAAAGCGGGGGGGAAGAGACCCAGTACTTC. It yields the protein CASSESGGEETQYF.

This clonotype was observed at least ten times. The genes are TRBV28 and TRBJ2-3; tentative D call: TRBD1 (6 bases). The ends were cut back, 4 bases at V and 2 bases at J, with 19 bases in the middle. The CDR3 sequence is 17 residues long. In germline, CDR1 is MDHEN, CDR2 SYDVKM. CDR3 region: CASSSISGAWDTDTQYF. The CDR3 DNA follows: TGTGCCAGCAGTTCCATTTCAGGGGCGTGGGACACAGATACGCAGTATTTT.

This clonotype came up a few times. The rearrangement uses TRBV5-1 and TRBJ2-1; D unresolved. Between the trimmed V and J ends, which lost 2 bases and 8 bases, there was a span of 11 bases. CDR3 size: 13 residues. The germline V gene encodes CDR1 SGHRS and CDR2 YFSETQ. CDR3 nucleotides: TGCGCCAGCAGCTTTCATTTTGGCGATGAGCAGTTCTTC. It encodes CASSFHFGDEQFF.

This clonotype was detected only a few times. This chain links TRBV14 with TRBJ1-2; D is possibly TRBD1 (5 bases). Germline V lookup: CDR1 SGHDN, CDR2 FVKESK. Trimming stripped 3 bases from V and 0 bases from J, with 14 bases between. The CDR3 contains 16 residues. DNA of the CDR3: TGTGCCAGCAGCCATAGGGCGGGACGATCTAACTATGGCTACACCTTC. It translates to CASSHRAGRSNYGYTF.

The chain carries TRBV9 and TRBJ2-5, with D unresolved. The CDR3 consists of 13 residues. V was pared by 2 bases and J by 2 bases, with 7 bases between. Germline V CDR1 and CDR2: SGDLS, YYNGEE. The CDR3 bases are TGTGCCAGCAGCGTCAGCACTCAAGAGACCCAGTACTTC. Encoded protein: CASSVSTQETQYF.

The sample holds a few counts of this clonotype. V usage is TRBV28 and J usage is TRBJ1-1; D is unclear. Trimming removed 7 bases from V and 4 bases from J, with 7 bases in between. Germline V gives CDR1 MDHEN, CDR2 SYDVKM. There are 11 residues in the CDR3. As DNA, the CDR3 is TGTGCCAGCACTCAATCCACTGAAGCTTTCTTT. Amino acid sequence: CASTQSTEAFF.

This clonotype was seen many times. V and J are TRBV5-4 and TRBJ2-5, with a possible D match to TRBD1 (6 bases). Between the trimmed V and J ends, which lost 4 bases and 2 bases, there was a span of 15 bases. CDR3 size: 15 residues. Germline loops: CDR1 SGHNT, CDR2 YYREEE (reference sequence). The CDR3 reads CASSLTGQKQETQYF. Written as DNA, the CDR3 is TGTGCCAGCAGCCTTACCGGACAGAAACAAGAGACCCAGTACTTC.

This clonotype has just a few counts. The V call is TRBV4-2, the J call TRBJ2-2, with a tentative D call TRBD2 (7 bases). The germline gives CDR1 LGHNA, CDR2 YNFKEQ. The germline V and J ends were trimmed by 7 bases and 6 bases, with 27 bases remaining between them. The CDR3 has 18 amino acids. The CDR3 spells CASKQLTGGRGRAGELFF. The CDR3 nucleotides read TGTGCCAGCAAGCAGTTGACGGGGGGCCGGGGTAGAGCCGGGGAGCTGTTTTTT.

The V call is TRBV10-1, the J call TRBJ2-1; 8 bases align to TRBD2. Per germline, CDR1 WNHNN and CDR2 SYGVQD (reference sequence). V shed 4 bases and J 0 bases; nucleotides not matched to a gene: 14. This CDR3 comprises 19 residues. The CDR3: CASSGVRGGSGGSYNEQFF. In DNA, the CDR3 is TGCGCCAGCAGTGGAGTTCGAGGGGGGAGCGGGGGCTCCTACAATGAGCAGTTCTTC.

The gene calls are TRBV7-2 and TRBJ2-1; no firm D call. V dropped 5 bases and J dropped 0 bases, with 11 bases sitting between them. The CDR3 extends over 15 amino acids. Germline V gene data show CDR1 as SGHTA and CDR2 as FQGNSA. Written as DNA, the CDR3 is TGTGCCAGCAGCCCACGGGCGGACTCCTACAATGAGCAGTTCTTC. Its translation is CASSPRADSYNEQFF. The variable domain in full, with the rest retrieved from reference TRBV7-2 and TRBJ2-1, is GAGVSQSPSNKVTEKGKDVELRCDPISGHTALYWYRQSLGQGLEFLIYFQGNSAPDKSGLPSDRFSAERTGGSVSTLTIQRTQQEDSAVYLCASSPRADSYNEQFFGPGTRLTVL.

There are many counts of this clonotype. The rearrangement uses TRBV3-1 and TRBJ2-7, with D possibly matching TRBD2 (6 bases). Looked up from germline, CDR1 is LGHDT and CDR2 is YNNKEL (reference sequence). Trimming removed 4 bases from V and 0 bases from J, with 16 bases in between. CDR3 length: 16 amino acids. CDR3 sequence reads: CASSPFAGGSSYEQYF. In nucleotides, the CDR3 is TGTGCCAGCAGCCCTTTTGCCGGGGGAAGCTCCTACGAGCAGTACTTC.

This clonotype was seen repeatedly, ten times or more. The V call is TRBV7-6, the J call TRBJ1-4; 8 nucleotides align to TRBD1. Germline assignment: CDR1 SGHVS and CDR2 FNYEAQ. This CDR3 is built from 14 residues. After removal of 5 bases from V and 7 bases from J, the junction contained 6 bases not matched to a gene. The CDR3 nucleotides are TGTGCCAGCAGCAAGGACAGGGCCGGTGAAAAACTGTTTTTT. Its translation: CASSKDRAGEKLFF.

This clonotype was seen only a few times. The chain couples TRBV2 to TRBJ2-1; TRBD2 aligns across 12 bases. Germline loops: CDR1 SNHLY, CDR2 FYNNEI. CDR3 length: 16 amino acids. V gave up 9 bases and J gave up 7 bases; unmatched junction bases: 13. The CDR3, as DNA: TGTGCCAGTACCCCTTCCCTAGCGGGGGGGAGTAATGAGCAGTTCTTC. This encodes CASTPSLAGGSNEQFF.

This clonotype was found many times. This chain connects TRBV6-5 to TRBJ2-1; D might be TRBD1 or TRBD2, each matching 5 bases. The CDR3 spans 15 residues. CDR1 is MNHEY, CDR2 SVGAGI, per germline. The ends were cut back, 7 bases at V and 7 bases at J, with 20 bases in the middle. CDR3 sequence: CASKTRGESSNEQFF. In DNA form, the CDR3 reads TGTGCCAGCAAAACCCGGGGCGAAAGCTCAAATGAGCAGTTCTTC.

This clonotype was counted at least ten times. V and J are TRBV13 and TRBJ2-2; TRBD1 aligns across 9 bases. The CDR3 is 15 amino acids. Germline CDR1 is PRHDT and CDR2 is FYEKMQ (reference sequence). Losses at the gene ends were 8 bases for V and 0 bases for J; bases not matched to a gene: 4. CDR3 in amino acids: CASLRQGANTGELFF. CDR3 DNA: TGTGCCAGCCTCAGACAGGGGGCGAACACCGGGGAGCTGTTTTTT.

The table lists this clonotype with many counts. The chain combines TRBV14 with TRBJ2-2, with TRBD1 matching 7 bases. Germline CDR1 and CDR2: SGHDN and FVKESK. This CDR3 contains 13 residues. Unmatched junction bases numbered 4, after V lost 5 bases and J lost 7 bases. The CDR3 protein is CASSNRGVGELFF. CDR3 nucleotides: TGTGCCAGCAGCAACAGGGGTGTCGGGGAGCTGTTTTTT.

Only a few counts were recorded for this clonotype. V is TRBV28 and J is TRBJ2-3; D might be TRBD1 (6 bases). This CDR3 has 11 residues. CDR1 is MDHEN and CDR2 is SYDVKM in the germline V gene. With 8 bases removed from V and 8 bases from J, the gap between germline ends came to 11 bases. The CDR3 here is CASLRGGTQYF. CDR3 in DNA: TGTGCCAGCCTTCGAGGGGGTACGCAGTATTTT.

This clonotype was detected only a few times. CDR3 sequence: CASSYWLAGGPGETQYF. The CDR3 DNA reads as TGTGCCAGCAGTTATTGGCTAGCGGGAGGGCCAGGAGAGACCCAGTACTTC. The chain is built from TRBV6-5 and TRBJ2-5, with TRBD2 identical over 12 bases. Germline V lookup: CDR1 MNHEY, CDR2 SVGAGI. CDR3 length: 17 amino acids. V lost 3 bases, J lost 4 bases, and 9 bases stayed unmatched.

The table lists this clonotype with a few counts. The CDR3 DNA reads TGTGCCAGTAGCCTGCGTGAAGGGAGGGAGACCCAGTACTTC. This gives the protein CASSLREGRETQYF. This chain uses TRBV19 with TRBJ2-5; TRBD2 might be the D (6 bases). Germline CDR1 LNHDA, CDR2 SQIVND (reference sequence). The V end was cut by 6 bases, the J end by 5 bases, with 16 bases between. CDR3 length equals 14 residues.

This clonotype was recorded a few times. The junction departs from germline at one end; a sequencing error may be responsible. V usage is TRBV7-9 and J usage is TRBJ1-1, with a possible D match to TRBD1 (5 bases). This CDR3 spans 11 amino acids. Germline V gene lookup returns CDR1 SEHNR and CDR2 FQNEAQ (reference sequence). CDR3 sequence (DNA): TGTGCCAGCAGCTCCGGACAAGCCCTACCCTTT. Translating gives CASSSGQALPF.

The chain has TRBV6-6 and TRBJ2-1; TRBD2 aligns across 11 bases. V shed 5 bases, J shed 8 bases, and the junction held 8 bases outside the gene matches. The CDR3 is made up of 15 amino acids. CDR1 is MNHNY and CDR2 is SVGAGI in the germline V gene (reference sequence). Here the CDR3 reads CASSTLSGGADEQFF. CDR3 nucleotides: TGTGCCAGCAGTACCCTTAGCGGGGGGGCCGATGAGCAGTTCTTC.

In this sample, this clonotype turned up a few times. The gene calls are TRBV20-1 and TRBJ2-2, with D perhaps TRBD1 or TRBD2 (5 bases each). CDR3 size: 16 residues. The V and J ends lost 1 base and 1 base respectively, with 13 bases between them. Per germline, CDR1 DFQATT and CDR2 SNEGSKA (reference sequence). CDR3 protein: CSARAPTGQNTGELFF. The CDR3 DNA reads as TGCAGTGCTAGAGCCCCGACGGGGCAGAACACCGGGGAGCTGTTTTTT.

This clonotype has ten or more counts. J is TRBJ2-3 and V is TRBV20-1; TRBD2 aligns across 11 bases. V was pared by 6 bases and J by 2 bases, with 10 bases of the junction left unmatched. The CDR3 extends over 16 amino acids. Germline CDR1 and CDR2: DFQATT and SNEGSKA (reference sequence). The DNA of the CDR3 is TGCAGTGCCCAGAGGACTAGCGGGTACCTCACAGATACGCAGTATTTT. Translating it yields CSAQRTSGYLTDTQYF.

The V call is TRBV4-3, the J call TRBJ1-2; no definite D call. The V end was cut by 4 bases, the J end by 2 bases, with 11 bases between. CDR1 and CDR2 (germline): LGHNA, YSLEER. This CDR3 comprises 14 residues. CDR3 bases: TGCGCCAGCAGCCCTGCGGCGGAAAACTATGGCTACACCTTC. This sequence encodes CASSPAAENYGYTF.

This clonotype occurred a few times. This chain joins TRBV28 and TRBJ2-7; 7 bases match TRBD2. This CDR3 has 13 amino acids. V was pared by 7 bases and J by 4 bases, with 7 bases of the junction left unmatched. CDR1 and CDR2 (germline): MDHEN, SYDVKM. Here the CDR3 DNA reads TGTGCCAGCACTCCTGGGGGGGAGTACGAGCAGTACTTC. As protein: CASTPGGEYEQYF.

The genes are TRBV3-1 and TRBJ2-1, with TRBD2 identical over 14 bases. Germline CDR1 and CDR2: LGHDT and YNNKEL (reference sequence). CDR3 length: 14 residues. The ends lost 5 bases at V and 7 bases at J; junction bases unmatched: 1. In nucleotides, the CDR3 is TGTGCCAGCAGCTGGACTAGCGGGGGGAATGAGCAGTTCTTC. Residues: CASSWTSGGNEQFF.

In its sample, this clonotype was seen many times. At one end the junction does not follow the germline gene, possibly because of a read error. V is TRBV7-9 and J is TRBJ2-1; D gene ambiguous. The germline V gene has CDR1 SEHNR and CDR2 FQNEAQ (reference sequence). This CDR3 has 11 amino acids. The CDR3 loop is CASSLVTPGPF. CDR3 coding DNA: TGTGCCAGCAGCTTAGTGACCCCAGGCCCCTTC.

This clonotype was seen many times. V gene TRBV14 combines with J gene TRBJ2-3; the match to TRBD2 covers 10 bases. Trimming took 0 bases from V and 3 from J; bases not matched to a gene: 6. The CDR3 spans 17 residues. Germline lookup yields CDR1 SGHDN and CDR2 FVKESK. DNA for the CDR3: TGTGCCAGCAGCCAAGAGTCCCCTAGCGGGAGAACAGATACGCAGTATTTT. Its protein is CASSQESPSGRTDTQYF.